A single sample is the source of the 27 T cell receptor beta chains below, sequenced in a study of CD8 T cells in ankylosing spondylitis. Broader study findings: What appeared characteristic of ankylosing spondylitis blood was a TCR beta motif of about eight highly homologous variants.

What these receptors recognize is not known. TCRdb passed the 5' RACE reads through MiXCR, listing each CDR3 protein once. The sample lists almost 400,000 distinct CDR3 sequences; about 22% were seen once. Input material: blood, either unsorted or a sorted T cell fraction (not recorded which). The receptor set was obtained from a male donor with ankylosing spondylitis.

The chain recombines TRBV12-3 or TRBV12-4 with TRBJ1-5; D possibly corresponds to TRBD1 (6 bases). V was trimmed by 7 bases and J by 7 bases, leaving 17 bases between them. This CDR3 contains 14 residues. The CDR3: CASNFYGDTQPQHF. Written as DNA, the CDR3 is TGTGCCAGCAATTTTTACGGGGACACCCAGCCCCAGCATTTT.

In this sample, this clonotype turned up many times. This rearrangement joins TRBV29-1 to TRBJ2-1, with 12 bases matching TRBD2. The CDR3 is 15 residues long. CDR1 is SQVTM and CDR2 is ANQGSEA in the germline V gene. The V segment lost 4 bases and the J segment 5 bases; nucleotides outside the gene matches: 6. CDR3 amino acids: CSVGGTSGWNNEQFF. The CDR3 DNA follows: TGCAGCGTTGGTGGGACTAGCGGGTGGAACAATGAGCAGTTCTTC.

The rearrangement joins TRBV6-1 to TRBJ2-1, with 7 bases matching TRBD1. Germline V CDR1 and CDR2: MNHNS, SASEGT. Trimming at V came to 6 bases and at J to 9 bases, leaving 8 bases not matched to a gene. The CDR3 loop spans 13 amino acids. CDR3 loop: CASSADRFGEQFF. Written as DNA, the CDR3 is TGTGCCAGCAGCGCGGACAGGTTCGGTGAGCAGTTCTTC.

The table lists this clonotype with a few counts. This CDR3 is CAWSPLASPKEKLFF. The CDR3 DNA reads as TGTGCCTGGAGTCCGCTGGCCTCTCCGAAGGAAAAACTGTTTTTT. The chain uses TRBV30 and TRBJ1-4; D remains ambiguous. Deletions cut 2 bases from V and 8 bases from J, with 18 bases between. CDR1 GTSNPN and CDR2 SVGIG come from the germline V gene (reference sequence). The CDR3 is made up of 15 amino acids.

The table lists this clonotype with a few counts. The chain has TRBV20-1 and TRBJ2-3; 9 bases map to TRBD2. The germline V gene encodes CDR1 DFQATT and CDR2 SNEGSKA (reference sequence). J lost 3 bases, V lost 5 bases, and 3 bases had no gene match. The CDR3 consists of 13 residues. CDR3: CSARTSATDTQYF. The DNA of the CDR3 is TGCAGTGCTCGGACTAGCGCAACAGATACGCAGTATTTT.

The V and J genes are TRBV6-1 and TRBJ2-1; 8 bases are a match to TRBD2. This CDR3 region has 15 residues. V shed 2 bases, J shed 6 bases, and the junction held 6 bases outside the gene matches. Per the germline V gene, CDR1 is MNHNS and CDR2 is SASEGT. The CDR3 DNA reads TGTGCCAGCAGTGAATTGGGACTAGTCAGCAATGAGCAGTTCTTC. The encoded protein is CASSELGLVSNEQFF.

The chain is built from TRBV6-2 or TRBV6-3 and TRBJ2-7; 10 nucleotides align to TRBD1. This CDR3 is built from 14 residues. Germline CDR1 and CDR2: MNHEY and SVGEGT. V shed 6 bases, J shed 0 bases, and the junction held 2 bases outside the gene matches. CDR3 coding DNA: TGTGCCAGCAGAGGACAGGGGGTCTCCTACGAGCAGTACTTC. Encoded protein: CASRGQGVSYEQYF.

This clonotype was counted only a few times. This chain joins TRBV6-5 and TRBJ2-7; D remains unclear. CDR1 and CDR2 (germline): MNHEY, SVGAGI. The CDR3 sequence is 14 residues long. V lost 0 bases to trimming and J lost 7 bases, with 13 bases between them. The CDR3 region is CASSYSRGSGEQYF. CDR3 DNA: TGTGCCAGCAGTTACTCGCGTGGGTCCGGAGAGCAGTACTTC.

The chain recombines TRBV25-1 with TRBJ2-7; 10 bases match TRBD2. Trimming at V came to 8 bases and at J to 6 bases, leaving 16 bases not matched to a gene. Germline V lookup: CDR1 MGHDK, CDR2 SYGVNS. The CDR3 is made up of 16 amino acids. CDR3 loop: CASGQDPSGRASEQYF. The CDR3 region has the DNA TGTGCCAGCGGACAGGACCCGAGCGGGAGGGCATCCGAGCAGTACTTC.

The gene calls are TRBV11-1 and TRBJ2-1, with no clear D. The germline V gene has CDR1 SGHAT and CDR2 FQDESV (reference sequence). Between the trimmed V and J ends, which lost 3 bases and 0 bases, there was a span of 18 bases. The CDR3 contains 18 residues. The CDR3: CASSFGRIPPSSYNEQFF. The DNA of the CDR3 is TGTGCCAGCAGCTTCGGTAGAATCCCCCCTTCCTCCTACAATGAGCAGTTCTTC.

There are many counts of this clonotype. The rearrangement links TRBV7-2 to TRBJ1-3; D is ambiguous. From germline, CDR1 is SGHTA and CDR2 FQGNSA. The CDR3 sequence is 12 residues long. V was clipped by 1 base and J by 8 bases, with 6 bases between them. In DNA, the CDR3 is TGTGCCAGCAGCTTAGGTAGTGACACCATATATTTT. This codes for CASSLGSDTIYF.

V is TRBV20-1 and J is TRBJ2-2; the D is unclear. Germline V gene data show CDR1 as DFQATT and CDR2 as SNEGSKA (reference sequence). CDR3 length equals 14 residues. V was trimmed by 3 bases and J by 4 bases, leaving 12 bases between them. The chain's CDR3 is CSARGPIPTGELFF. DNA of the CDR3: TGCAGTGCTAGGGGCCCGATCCCCACCGGGGAGCTGTTTTTT.

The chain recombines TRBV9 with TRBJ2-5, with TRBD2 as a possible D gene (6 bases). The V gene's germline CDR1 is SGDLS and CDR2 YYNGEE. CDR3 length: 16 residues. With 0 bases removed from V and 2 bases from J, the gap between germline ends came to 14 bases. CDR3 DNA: TGTGCCAGCAGCGTAGCACGGCTGGGGGGTCAAGAGACCCAGTACTTC. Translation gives CASSVARLGGQETQYF.

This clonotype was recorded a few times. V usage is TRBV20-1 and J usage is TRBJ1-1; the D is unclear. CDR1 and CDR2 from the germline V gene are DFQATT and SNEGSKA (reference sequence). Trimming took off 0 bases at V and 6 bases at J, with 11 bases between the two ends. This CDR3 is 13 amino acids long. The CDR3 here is CSARDAVLSEAFF. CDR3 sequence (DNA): TGCAGTGCTAGAGATGCGGTGTTGTCTGAAGCTTTCTTT.

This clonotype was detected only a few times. CDR3 region: CASSKVFSSWAPPGGSYNEQFF. In DNA, the CDR3 is TGTGCCAGCAGCAAAGTTTTTTCGTCATGGGCTCCTCCCGGAGGCTCCTACAATGAGCAGTTCTTC. This chain uses TRBV21-1 with TRBJ2-1; the D call in the table, TRBD2, was not verified against the DNA. TRBV21-1 is classified as a pseudogene. The CDR3 totals 22 residues.

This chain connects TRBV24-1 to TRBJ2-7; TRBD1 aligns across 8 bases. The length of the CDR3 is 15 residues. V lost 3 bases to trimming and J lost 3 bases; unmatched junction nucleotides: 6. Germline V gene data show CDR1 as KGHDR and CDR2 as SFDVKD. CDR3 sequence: CATSDRTGSFYEQYF. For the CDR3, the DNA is TGTGCCACCAGTGATCGGACAGGGAGTTTCTACGAGCAGTACTTC.

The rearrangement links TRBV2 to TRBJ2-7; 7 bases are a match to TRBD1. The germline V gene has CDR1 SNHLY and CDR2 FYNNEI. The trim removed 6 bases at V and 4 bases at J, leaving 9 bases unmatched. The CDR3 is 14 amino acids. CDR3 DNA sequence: TGTGCCAGCAGCGGAACAGGGGTCCTGTACGAGCAGTACTTC. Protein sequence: CASSGTGVLYEQYF. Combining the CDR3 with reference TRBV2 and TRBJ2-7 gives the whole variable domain EPEVTQTPSHQVTQMGQEVILRCVPISNHLYFYWYRQILGQKVEFLVSFYNNEISEKSEIFDDQFSVERPDGSNFTLKIRSTKLEDSAMYFCASSGTGVLYEQYFGPGTRLTVT.

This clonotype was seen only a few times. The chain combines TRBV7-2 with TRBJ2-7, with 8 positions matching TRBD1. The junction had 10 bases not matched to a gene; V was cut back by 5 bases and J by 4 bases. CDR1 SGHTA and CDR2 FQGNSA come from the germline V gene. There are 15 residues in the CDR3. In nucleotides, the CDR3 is TGTGCCAGCAGCCGGACAGGGTCTTCGGATTACGAGCAGTACTTC. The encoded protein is CASSRTGSSDYEQYF. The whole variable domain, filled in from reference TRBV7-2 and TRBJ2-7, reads GAGVSQSPSNKVTEKGKDVELRCDPISGHTALYWYRQSLGQGLEFLIYFQGNSAPDKSGLPSDRFSAERTGGSVSTLTIQRTQQEDSAVYLCASSRTGSSDYEQYFGPGTRLTVT.

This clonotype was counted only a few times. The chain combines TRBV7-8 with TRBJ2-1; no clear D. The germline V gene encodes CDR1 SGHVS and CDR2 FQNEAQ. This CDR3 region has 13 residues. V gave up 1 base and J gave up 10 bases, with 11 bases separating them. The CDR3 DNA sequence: TGTGCCAGCAGCTTAGATTTTATTCGGGAGCAGTTCTTC. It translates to CASSLDFIREQFF.

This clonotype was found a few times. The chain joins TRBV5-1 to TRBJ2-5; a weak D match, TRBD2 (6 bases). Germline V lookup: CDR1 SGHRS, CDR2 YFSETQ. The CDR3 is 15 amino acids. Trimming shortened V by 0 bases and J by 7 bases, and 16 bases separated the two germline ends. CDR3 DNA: TGCGCCAGCAGCTTGGGGAGGACTACGCTCTTGACCCAGTACTTC. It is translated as CASSLGRTTLLTQYF.

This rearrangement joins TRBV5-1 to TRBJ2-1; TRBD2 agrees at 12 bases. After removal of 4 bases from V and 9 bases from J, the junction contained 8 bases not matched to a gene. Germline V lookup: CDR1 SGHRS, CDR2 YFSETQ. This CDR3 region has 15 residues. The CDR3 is CASSPGLAGDSEQFF. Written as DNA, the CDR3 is TGCGCCAGCAGCCCGGGACTAGCGGGCGACAGTGAGCAGTTCTTC.

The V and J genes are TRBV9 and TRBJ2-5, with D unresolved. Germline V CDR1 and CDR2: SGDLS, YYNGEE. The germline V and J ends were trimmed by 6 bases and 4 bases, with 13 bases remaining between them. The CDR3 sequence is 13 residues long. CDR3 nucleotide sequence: TGTGCCAGCAACCTTCTAGGCAGAGAGACCCAGTACTTC. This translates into CASNLLGRETQYF.

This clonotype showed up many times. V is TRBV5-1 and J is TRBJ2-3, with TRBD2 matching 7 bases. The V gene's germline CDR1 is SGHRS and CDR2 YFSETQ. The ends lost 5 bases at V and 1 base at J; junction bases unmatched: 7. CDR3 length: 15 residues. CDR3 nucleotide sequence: TGCGCCAGCAGGTTTGGTACTAGCGGCACAGATACGCAGTATTTT. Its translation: CASRFGTSGTDTQYF. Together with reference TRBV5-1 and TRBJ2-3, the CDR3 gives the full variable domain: KAGVTQTPRYLIKTRGQQVTLSCSPISGHRSVSWYQQTPGQGLQFLFEYFSETQRNKGNFPGRFSGRQFSNSRSEMNVSTLELGDSALYLCASRFGTSGTDTQYFGPGTRLTVL.

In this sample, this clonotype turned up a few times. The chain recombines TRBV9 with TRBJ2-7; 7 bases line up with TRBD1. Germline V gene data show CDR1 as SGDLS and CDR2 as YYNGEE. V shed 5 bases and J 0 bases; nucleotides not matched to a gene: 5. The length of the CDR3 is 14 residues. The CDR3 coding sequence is TGTGCCAGCAGTGAGCGACAGGGCTCCTACGAGCAGTACTTC. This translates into CASSERQGSYEQYF.

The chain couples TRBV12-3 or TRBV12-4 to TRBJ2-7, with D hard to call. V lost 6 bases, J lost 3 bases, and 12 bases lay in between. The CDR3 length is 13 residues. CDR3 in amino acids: CASRPDPNYEQYF. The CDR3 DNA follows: TGTGCCAGCAGACCGGACCCAAACTACGAGCAGTACTTC.

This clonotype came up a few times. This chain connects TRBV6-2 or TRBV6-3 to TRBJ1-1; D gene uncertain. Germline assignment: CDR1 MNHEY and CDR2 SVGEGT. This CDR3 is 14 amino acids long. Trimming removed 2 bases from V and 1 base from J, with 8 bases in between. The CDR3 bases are TGTGCCAGCAGTTACCTTTTGGAGAACACTGAAGCTTTCTTT. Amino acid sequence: CASSYLLENTEAFF.

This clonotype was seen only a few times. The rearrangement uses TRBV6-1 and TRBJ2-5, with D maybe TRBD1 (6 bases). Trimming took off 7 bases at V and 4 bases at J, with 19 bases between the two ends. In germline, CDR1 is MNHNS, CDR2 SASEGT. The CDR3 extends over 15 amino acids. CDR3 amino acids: CASNRDIGRRETQYF. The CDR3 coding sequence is TGTGCCAGCAACCGGGACATCGGGCGGAGAGAGACCCAGTACTTC.